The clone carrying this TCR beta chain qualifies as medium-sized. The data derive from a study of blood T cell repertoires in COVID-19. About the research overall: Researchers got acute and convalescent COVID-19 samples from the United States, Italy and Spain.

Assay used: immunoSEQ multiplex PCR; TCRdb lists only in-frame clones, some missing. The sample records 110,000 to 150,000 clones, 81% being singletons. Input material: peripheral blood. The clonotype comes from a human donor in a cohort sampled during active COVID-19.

CDR3: CASSLLSGSQETQYF. The CDR3 region has the DNA TGTGCCAGCAGTTTACTTAGCGGGAGCCAAGAGACCCAGTACTTC. The V and J genes are TRBV28 and TRBJ2-5; 9 nucleotides line up with TRBD2. Germline values: CDR1 MDHEN, CDR2 SYDVKM. V trimming: 2 bases; J trimming: 1 base; junction bases outside the gene matches: 2. This CDR3 comprises 15 residues. The full variable domain, rest sourced from reference TRBV28 and TRBJ2-5, is DVKVTQSSRYLVKRTGEKVFLECVQDMDHENMFWYRQDPGLGLRLIYFSYDVKMKEKGDIPEGYSVSREKKERFSLILESASTNQTSMYLCASSLLSGSQETQYFGPGTRLLVL.